Presented here are 30 T cell receptor beta chains from one specimen sequenced in a study of CD8 T cells in ankylosing spondylitis. TCRdb used MiXCR to reprocess the 5' RACE reads, holding one entry per CDR3 protein. The sample holds 150,000 to 200,000 distinct CDR3 sequences, 10% to 15% seen once. Material: blood, either unsorted or a sorted T cell fraction (not recorded which). The receptors were gathered from a female donor with ankylosing spondylitis or in good health (not recorded which).

The CDR3 loop is CASSQSGGQPQHF. CDR3 nucleotides: TGTGCCAGCAGCCAGAGCGGGGGTCAGCCCCAGCATTTT. The chain couples TRBV4-2 to TRBJ1-5, with D possibly TRBD1 on 5 matching bases. In germline, CDR1 is LGHNA, CDR2 YNFKEQ. Trimming left V 3 bases short and J 6 bases short, with 9 bases between. The length of the CDR3 is 13 residues.

This rearrangement joins TRBV3-1 to TRBJ1-6; D is undetermined. Per the germline V gene, CDR1 is LGHDT and CDR2 is YNNKEL (reference sequence). The CDR3 consists of 15 residues. Trimming cost V 7 bases and J 6 bases, with 16 bases left between them. The CDR3 DNA reads TGTGCCAGCACCCCACTACAGTCGGCTAATTCACCCCTCCACTTT. It specifies CASTPLQSANSPLHF.

This clonotype was counted between two and nine times. The chain couples TRBV7-9 to TRBJ1-2; D gene unclear. Deletions cut 5 bases from V and 6 bases from J, with 13 bases between. Germline lookup yields CDR1 SEHNR and CDR2 FQNEAQ (reference sequence). There are 13 residues in the CDR3. The CDR3 is CASSPATGHGYTF. The CDR3 DNA sequence: TGTGCCAGCAGCCCGGCGACCGGCCATGGCTACACCTTC.

This clonotype was recorded at least ten times. The J gene is TRBJ2-3, the V gene TRBV10-3; D unclear. Trimming took 5 bases from V and 2 from J, leaving 8 bases between them. From germline, CDR1 is ENHRY and CDR2 SYGVKD. The CDR3 sequence is 13 residues long. CDR3 in amino acids: CAISRTTTDTQYF. Written as DNA, the CDR3 is TGTGCCATCAGTCGCACTACCACAGATACGCAGTATTTT.

A note on this clonotype: Being one base from a much bigger clone, this may be a read error. The rearrangement joins TRBV12-3 or TRBV12-4 to TRBJ2-4; D gene uncertain. The better agreement between TRBJ2-1 and the DNA end casts doubt on the J call. The CDR3 extends over 12 amino acids. The CDR3 DNA follows: TGTGCCAGCAGTCCCGGCGGAAACATTCAGTTCTTC. Translation: CASSPGGNIQFF.

This clonotype came up many times. V gene TRBV7-2 combines with J gene TRBJ2-2, with no clear D. V lost 4 bases and J lost 5, with 8 bases in between. Germline V gene sequence: CDR1 SGHTA, CDR2 FQGNSA. The CDR3 has 13 amino acids. CDR3 nucleotides: TGTGCCAGCAGCTCGCGAGCGACCGGGGAGCTGTTTTTT. Translating it yields CASSSRATGELFF. Drawing the rest from reference TRBV7-2 and TRBJ2-2, the complete variable domain is GAGVSQSPSNKVTEKGKDVELRCDPISGHTALYWYRQSLGQGLEFLIYFQGNSAPDKSGLPSDRFSAERTGGSVSTLTIQRTQQEDSAVYLCASSSRATGELFFGEGSRLTVL.

The table lists this clonotype with a few counts. The chain is built from TRBV20-1 and TRBJ2-3; 10 nucleotides agree with TRBD2. Looked up from germline, CDR1 is DFQATT and CDR2 is SNEGSKA (reference sequence). J gave up 7 bases and V 4 bases, and 11 bases lay outside the gene matches. The CDR3 consists of 15 residues. CDR3 region: CSAKSSGSVGNTQYF. The CDR3 coding sequence is TGCAGTGCTAAATCTAGCGGGAGCGTCGGAAATACGCAGTATTTT.

This clonotype was detected ten times or more. The chain links TRBV29-1 to TRBJ2-3; D remains unclear. CDR1 and CDR2 (germline): SQVTM, ANQGSEA. The CDR3 sequence is 12 residues long. Deletions cut 4 bases from V and 2 bases from J, with 7 bases between. The CDR3 coding sequence is TGCAGCGTTGCGCCGAACACAGATACGCAGTATTTT. This encodes CSVAPNTDTQYF.

This clonotype occurred many times. CDR3 residues: CASETGMGNTEAFF. CDR3 in DNA: TGTGCCAGCGAGACAGGGATGGGGAACACTGAAGCTTTCTTT. The chain links TRBV25-1 to TRBJ1-1; 7 positions match TRBD1. Germline V lookup: CDR1 MGHDK, CDR2 SYGVNS. V lost 8 bases, J lost 1 base, and 7 bases stayed unmatched. This CDR3 is 14 amino acids long.

This clonotype was seen many times. The chain's CDR3 is CASSQLAGVSEQFF. The CDR3 DNA reads TGTGCCAGCAGCCAACTAGCGGGAGTTAGTGAGCAGTTCTTC. The chain uses TRBV7-3 and TRBJ2-1, with 11 bases fitting TRBD2. The CDR3 runs 14 residues. V shed 5 bases, J shed 9 bases, and the junction held 6 bases outside the gene matches. Germline V gives CDR1 SGHTA, CDR2 FQGTGA.

This clonotype was seen many times. V is TRBV4-2 and J is TRBJ2-3; 10 bases agree with TRBD2. V dropped 0 bases and J dropped 0; count of bases not matched to a gene: 9. The CDR3 runs to 19 residues. Germline CDR1 LGHNA, CDR2 YNFKEQ. The CDR3: CASSQDSLAGDGSTDTQYF. The CDR3 nucleotides read TGTGCCAGCAGCCAAGATTCCCTAGCGGGAGACGGGAGCACAGATACGCAGTATTTT.

This clonotype was seen only a few times. This chain links TRBV20-1 with TRBJ2-5; D gene unclear. V was cut by 2 bases and J by 5 bases, with 6 bases left in between. The CDR3 runs 11 residues. Germline V CDR1 and CDR2: DFQATT, SNEGSKA (reference sequence). This CDR3 is CSARPDETQYF. The CDR3 nucleotides read TGCAGTGCTAGACCCGACGAGACCCAGTACTTC.

This clonotype has a handful of counts. The chain links TRBV27 to TRBJ2-3; D might be TRBD2 (5 bases). Trimming removed 6 bases from V and 4 bases from J, with 23 bases in between. The CDR3 has 17 residues. The germline gives CDR1 MNHEY, CDR2 SMNVEV (reference sequence). The CDR3 bases are TGTGCCAGCAGCCCTTGGCCCCCCGAGGGAGACCCAGATACGCAGTATTTT. Translating it yields CASSPWPPEGDPDTQYF.

This clonotype was seen a few times. The rearrangement joins TRBV18 to TRBJ1-3; D is ambiguous. CDR3 length equals 15 residues. Germline V gives CDR1 KGHSH, CDR2 LQKENI. The V end was cut by 0 bases, the J end by 3 bases, with 9 bases between. CDR3: CASSPPMGGGNTIYF. The DNA of the CDR3 is TGTGCCAGCTCACCACCGATGGGAGGTGGAAACACCATATATTTT.

This clonotype was recorded many times. This chain's CDR3 is CASSRDRAREQFF. The DNA of the CDR3 is TGTGCCAGCAGCCGAGACAGGGCCCGGGAGCAGTTCTTC. The V gene is TRBV7-9, the J gene TRBJ2-1; 7 bases fit TRBD1. Germline V gives CDR1 SEHNR, CDR2 FQNEAQ (reference sequence). V shed 5 bases, J shed 10 bases, and the junction held 8 bases outside the gene matches. This CDR3 is built from 13 residues.

This clonotype was observed many times. This rearrangement joins TRBV5-1 to TRBJ2-6; D is unclear. With 4 bases removed from V and 0 bases from J, the gap between germline ends came to 11 bases. In germline, CDR1 is SGHRS, CDR2 YFSETQ. This CDR3 region has 16 residues. The CDR3: CASSQTVSSGANVLTF. CDR3 sequence (DNA): TGCGCCAGCAGCCAAACAGTGAGCTCTGGGGCCAACGTCCTGACTTTC.

This clonotype was observed at least ten times. This chain links TRBV10-3 with TRBJ2-1, with D possibly being TRBD1 (5 bases). Germline values: CDR1 ENHRY, CDR2 SYGVKD. The V gene lost 6 bases and the J gene lost 7 bases, with 19 bases spanning the gap. This CDR3 region has 15 residues. This chain's CDR3 is CAIRPGLSLPNEQFF. The CDR3 nucleotides are TGTGCCATCAGACCAGGGTTATCCCTACCTAATGAGCAGTTCTTC.

Notes on this clonotype: Possible read error: a much larger clone is one base away. This sequence joins TRBV3-1 and TRBJ2-3, with 7 bases fitting TRBD2. CDR1 is LGHDT and CDR2 is YNNKEL in the germline V gene (reference sequence). The CDR3 is 15 residues long. The CDR3 coding sequence is TGTGTCAGCAGCCAGAGAGCGGGAAGCACAGATACGCAGTATTTT. As protein: CVSSQRAGSTDTQYF.

This clonotype was seen repeatedly, ten times or more. This chain joins TRBV6-6 and TRBJ2-7; perhaps TRBD2 as D (6 bases). This CDR3 has 12 residues. V lost 6 bases to trimming and J lost 4 bases, with 10 bases between them. CDR1 and CDR2 (germline): MNHNY, SVGAGI (reference sequence). The CDR3 loop is CASSPGSYEQYF. DNA for the CDR3: TGTGCCAGCAGCCCCGGGAGTTACGAGCAGTACTTC.

This clonotype was picked up a small number of times. The chain carries TRBV6-2 or TRBV6-3 and TRBJ2-6; D unclear. Germline CDR1 MNHEY, CDR2 SVGEGT. Trimming left V 8 bases short and J 2 bases short, with 10 bases between. This CDR3 spans 14 amino acids. CDR3 protein: CASWLPAGANVLTF. CDR3 coding DNA: TGTGCCAGCTGGCTACCGGCTGGGGCCAACGTCCTGACTTTC.

The chain couples TRBV12-3 or TRBV12-4 to TRBJ1-2, with D hard to call. The CDR3 covers 12 residues. Trimming took 5 bases from V and 8 from J, leaving 12 bases between them. The CDR3 DNA reads TGTGCCAGCAGTCCCCAAGGTTGGGGCTACACCTTC. Protein: CASSPQGWGYTF.

V usage is TRBV18 and J usage is TRBJ1-2; D is perhaps TRBD1 (5 bases). CDR3 size: 13 residues. In germline, CDR1 is KGHSH, CDR2 LQKENI. With 3 bases removed from V and 13 bases from J, the gap between germline ends came to 18 bases. Here the CDR3 reads CASSPLDRVGATF. Here the CDR3 DNA reads TGTGCCAGCTCACCCCTTGACAGAGTCGGGGCCACCTTC.

This clonotype was detected only a few times. The CDR3 coding sequence is TGTGCCAGCAGTTACTATCTGGGGGATGGCTACACCTTC. It encodes CASSYYLGDGYTF. The chain employs TRBV6-2 or TRBV6-3 and TRBJ1-2; tentative D call: TRBD1 (5 bases). The length of the CDR3 is 13 residues. Germline loops: CDR1 MNHEY, CDR2 SVGEGT. V lost 1 base and J lost 6, with 9 bases in between.

The V call is TRBV11-1, the J call TRBJ2-2; 9 nucleotides agree with TRBD2. V shed 2 bases, J shed 5 bases, and the junction held 3 bases outside the gene matches. In germline, CDR1 is SGHAT, CDR2 FQDESV (reference sequence). The CDR3 is 15 amino acids. CDR3 nucleotide sequence: TGTGCCAGCAGCTTACTAGCGGGGTTTACCGGGGAGCTGTTTTTT. This gives the protein CASSLLAGFTGELFF.

This clonotype was observed many times. The chain is built from TRBV20-1 and TRBJ2-3; D might be TRBD2 (5 bases). V lost 4 bases and J lost 1, with 15 bases in between. Germline values: CDR1 DFQATT, CDR2 SNEGSKA (reference sequence). The CDR3 covers 15 residues. The DNA of the CDR3 is TGCAGTGCTACCAATCCGGGGAGACGCACAGATACGCAGTATTTT. Translated: CSATNPGRRTDTQYF.

Remarks on this clonotype: One end of the junction does not line up with germline, which may come from a read error. The V and J genes are TRBV6-1 and TRBJ2-5; D unclear. This CDR3 comprises 14 residues. In germline, CDR1 is MNHNS, CDR2 SASEGT. The CDR3 loop is CASSEGSLQEAQYF. The CDR3 DNA is TGTGCCAGCAGTGAAGGATCCCTCCAAGAGGCCCAGTACTTC.

In this sample, this clonotype turned up many times. This chain joins TRBV12-3 or TRBV12-4 and TRBJ1-1; the D gene is possibly TRBD1 (5 bases). This CDR3 region has 15 residues. The germline V and J ends were trimmed by 5 bases and 3 bases, with 16 bases remaining between them. CDR3 amino acids: CASSRDGEWDTEAFF. Written as DNA, the CDR3 is TGTGCCAGCAGTCGGGACGGGGAATGGGACACTGAAGCTTTCTTT.

There are many counts of this clonotype. This chain links TRBV7-3 with TRBJ1-2; D is ambiguous. Germline V gives CDR1 SGHTA, CDR2 FQGTGA. The CDR3 is made up of 13 amino acids. The germline V and J ends were trimmed by 2 bases and 5 bases, with 9 bases remaining between them. CDR3 bases: TGTGCCAGCAGCTTATGGGGTGCTTATGGCTACACCTTC. This sequence encodes CASSLWGAYGYTF.

There are a few counts of this clonotype. The chain is built from TRBV7-6 and TRBJ1-1; D not certain. CDR1 and CDR2 from the germline V gene are SGHVS and FNYEAQ. The CDR3 covers 13 residues. Between the trimmed V and J ends, which lost 6 bases and 2 bases, there was a span of 10 bases. CDR3 coding DNA: TGTGCCAGCAGTTCAGACACAAACACTGAAGCTTTCTTT. Protein sequence: CASSSDTNTEAFF.

This clonotype was counted between two and nine times. The V call is TRBV3-1, the J call TRBJ2-7; D might be TRBD1 or TRBD2, each matching 5 bases. The CDR3 spans 16 residues. In germline, CDR1 is LGHDT, CDR2 YNNKEL (reference sequence). Trimming took off 2 bases at V and 3 bases at J, with 17 bases between the two ends. CDR3 amino acids: CASSQLHLGTDYEQYF. CDR3 DNA sequence: TGTGCCAGCAGCCAACTCCACCTCGGGACCGACTACGAGCAGTACTTC.